This T cell receptor beta chain is drawn from a study of blood T cell repertoires in COVID-19. Trimming removed 1 base from V and 3 bases from J, with 13 bases in between. Germline V gene lookup returns CDR1 LGHDT and CDR2 YNNKEL (reference sequence). The CDR3 runs 15 residues. In the original workflow: How many nucleated cells were present was estimated from reference gene primer amplification. Repertoires were generated with immunoSEQ multiplex PCR, while TCRdb's copy carries only in-frame clones and drops some. The V and J calls and the clone size are those of that table, but D and trimming were determined from the DNA. In the table there are about 99,000 clones, over 85% of which are singletons.

The sequenced sample consisted of peripheral blood. The chain has TRBV3-1 (or the pseudogene TRBV3-2) and TRBJ2-7; D may be TRBD1 (6 bases). This sequence originates from a woman of 80 years or more in a cohort sampled during active COVID-19. CDR3 nucleotide sequence: TGTGCCAGCAGCCAAGCAAGAGGGGACAACTACGAGCAGTACTTC. Translation gives CASSQARGDNYEQYF.